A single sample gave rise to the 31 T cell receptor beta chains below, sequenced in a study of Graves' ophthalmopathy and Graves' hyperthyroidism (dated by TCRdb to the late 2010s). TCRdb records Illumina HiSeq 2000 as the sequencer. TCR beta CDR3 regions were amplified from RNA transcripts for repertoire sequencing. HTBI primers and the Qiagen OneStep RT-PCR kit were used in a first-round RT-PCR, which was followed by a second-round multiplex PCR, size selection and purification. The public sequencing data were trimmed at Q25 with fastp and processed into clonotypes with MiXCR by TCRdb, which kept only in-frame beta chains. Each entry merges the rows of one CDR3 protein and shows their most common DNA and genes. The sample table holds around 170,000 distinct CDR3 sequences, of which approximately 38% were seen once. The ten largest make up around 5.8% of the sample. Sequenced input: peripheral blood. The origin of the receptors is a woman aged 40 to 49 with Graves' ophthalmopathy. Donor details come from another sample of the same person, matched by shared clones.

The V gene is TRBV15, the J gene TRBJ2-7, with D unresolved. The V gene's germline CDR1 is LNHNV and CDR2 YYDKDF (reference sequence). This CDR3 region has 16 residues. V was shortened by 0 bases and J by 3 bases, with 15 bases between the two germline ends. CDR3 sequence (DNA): TGTGCCACCAGCAGAGATCTTCGCGGTCCCCTCTACGAGCAGTACTTC. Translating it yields CATSRDLRGPLYEQYF.

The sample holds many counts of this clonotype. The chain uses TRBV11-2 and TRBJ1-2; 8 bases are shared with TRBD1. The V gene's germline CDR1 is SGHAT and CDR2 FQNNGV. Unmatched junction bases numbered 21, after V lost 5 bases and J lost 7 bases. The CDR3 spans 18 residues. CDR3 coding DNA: TGTGCCAGCAGCCCGGGCCGGGACAGGTTTCAAGGTCTCCTTGGCTACACCTTC. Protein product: CASSPGRDRFQGLLGYTF.

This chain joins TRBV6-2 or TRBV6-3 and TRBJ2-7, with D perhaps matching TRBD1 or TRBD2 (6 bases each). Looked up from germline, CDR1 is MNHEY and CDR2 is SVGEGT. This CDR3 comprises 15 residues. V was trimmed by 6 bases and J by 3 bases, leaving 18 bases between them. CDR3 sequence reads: CASSQTGRIYYEQYF. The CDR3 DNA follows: TGTGCCAGCAGCCAAACAGGGAGGATTTACTACGAGCAGTACTTC.

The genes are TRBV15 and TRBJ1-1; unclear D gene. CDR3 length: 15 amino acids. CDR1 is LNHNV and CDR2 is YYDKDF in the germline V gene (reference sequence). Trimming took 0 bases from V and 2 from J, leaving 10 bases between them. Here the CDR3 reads CATSREGFHNTEAFF. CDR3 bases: TGTGCCACCAGCAGAGAAGGATTCCATAACACTGAAGCTTTCTTT.

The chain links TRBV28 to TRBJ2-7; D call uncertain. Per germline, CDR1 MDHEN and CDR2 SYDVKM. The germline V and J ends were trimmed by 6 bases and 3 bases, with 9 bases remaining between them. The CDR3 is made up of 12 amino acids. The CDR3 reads CASSFRIYEQYF. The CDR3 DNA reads TGTGCCAGCAGCTTCAGAATCTACGAGCAGTACTTC.

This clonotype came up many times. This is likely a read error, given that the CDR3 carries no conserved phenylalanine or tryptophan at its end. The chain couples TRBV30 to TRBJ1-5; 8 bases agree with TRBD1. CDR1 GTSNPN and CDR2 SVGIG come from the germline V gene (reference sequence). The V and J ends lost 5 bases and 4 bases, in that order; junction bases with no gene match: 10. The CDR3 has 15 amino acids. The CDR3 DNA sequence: TGTGCCTGGGGGAGACCCGGACAGGGAAATCAGCCCCAGCATCTT. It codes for CAWGRPGQGNQPQHL.

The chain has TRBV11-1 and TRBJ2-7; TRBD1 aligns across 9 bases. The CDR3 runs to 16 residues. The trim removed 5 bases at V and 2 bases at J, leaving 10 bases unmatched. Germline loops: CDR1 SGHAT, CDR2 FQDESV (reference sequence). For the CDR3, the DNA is TGTGCCAGCAGCCCCGCCGGGACAGGGAATGCCTACGAGCAGTACTTC. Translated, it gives CASSPAGTGNAYEQYF.

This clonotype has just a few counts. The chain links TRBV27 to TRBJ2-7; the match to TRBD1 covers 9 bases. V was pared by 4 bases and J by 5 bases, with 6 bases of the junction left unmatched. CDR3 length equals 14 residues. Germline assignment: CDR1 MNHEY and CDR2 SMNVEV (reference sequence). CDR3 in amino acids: CASSWGTGTNEQYF. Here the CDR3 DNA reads TGTGCCAGCAGTTGGGGGACAGGGACCAACGAGCAGTACTTC.

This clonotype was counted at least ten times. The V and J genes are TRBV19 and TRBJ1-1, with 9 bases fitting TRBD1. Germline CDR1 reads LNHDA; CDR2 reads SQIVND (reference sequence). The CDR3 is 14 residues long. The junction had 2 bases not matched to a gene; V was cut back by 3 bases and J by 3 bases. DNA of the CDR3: TGTGCCAGTAGTATCGGGGACAGGGACACTGAAGCTTTCTTT. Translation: CASSIGDRDTEAFF. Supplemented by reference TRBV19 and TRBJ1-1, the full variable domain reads DGGITQSPKYLFRKEGQNVTLSCEQNLNHDAMYWYRQDPGQGLRLIYYSQIVNDFQKGDIAEGYSVSREKKESFPLTVTSAQKNPTAFYLCASSIGDRDTEAFFGQGTRLTVV.

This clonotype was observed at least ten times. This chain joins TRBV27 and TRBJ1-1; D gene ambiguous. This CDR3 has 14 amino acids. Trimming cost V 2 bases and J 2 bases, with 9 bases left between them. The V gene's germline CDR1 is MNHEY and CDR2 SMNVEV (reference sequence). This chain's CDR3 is CASSLSWGNTEAFF. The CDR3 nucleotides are TGTGCCAGCAGTTTAAGTTGGGGTAACACTGAAGCTTTCTTT.

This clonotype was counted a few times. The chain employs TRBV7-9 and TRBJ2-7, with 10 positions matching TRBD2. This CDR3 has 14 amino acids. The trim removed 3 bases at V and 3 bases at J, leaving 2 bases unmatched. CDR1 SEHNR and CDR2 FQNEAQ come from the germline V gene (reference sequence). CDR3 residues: CASSLTSGYYEQYF. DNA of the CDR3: TGTGCCAGCAGCTTGACTAGCGGGTACTACGAGCAGTACTTC. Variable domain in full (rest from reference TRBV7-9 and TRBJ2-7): DTGVSQNPRHKITKRGQNVTFRCDPISEHNRLYWYRQTLGQGPEFLTYFQNEAQLEKSRLLSDRFSAERPKGSFSTLEIQRTEQGDSAMYLCASSLTSGYYEQYFGPGTRLTVT.

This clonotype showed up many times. This CDR3 is CASSLSQGASQPQHF. The CDR3, as DNA: TGTGCCAGCAGCTTATCCCAGGGGGCATCTCAGCCCCAGCATTTT. V usage is TRBV11-2 and J usage is TRBJ1-5, with TRBD1 matching 8 bases. The length of the CDR3 is 15 residues. The germline gives CDR1 SGHAT, CDR2 FQNNGV. Germline trimming cut 2 bases from V and 6 bases from J; bases unmatched to any gene: 6.

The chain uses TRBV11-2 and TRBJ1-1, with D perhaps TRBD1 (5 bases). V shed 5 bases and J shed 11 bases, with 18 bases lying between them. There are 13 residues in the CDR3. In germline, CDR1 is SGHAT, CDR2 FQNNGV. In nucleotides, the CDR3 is TGTGCCAGCAGCGGCTCCCCGGGACTTAAGGCTTTCTTT. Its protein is CASSGSPGLKAFF.

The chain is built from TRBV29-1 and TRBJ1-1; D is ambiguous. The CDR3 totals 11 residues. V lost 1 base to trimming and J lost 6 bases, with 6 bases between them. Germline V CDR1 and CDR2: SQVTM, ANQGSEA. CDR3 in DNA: TGCAGCGTTGAAGTTTATGCTGAAGCTTTCTTT. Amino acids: CSVEVYAEAFF.

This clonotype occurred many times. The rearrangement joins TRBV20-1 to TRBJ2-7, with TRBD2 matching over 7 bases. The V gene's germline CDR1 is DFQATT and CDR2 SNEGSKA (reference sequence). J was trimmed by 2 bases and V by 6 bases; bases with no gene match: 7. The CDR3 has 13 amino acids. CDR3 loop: CSAARLAAYEQYF. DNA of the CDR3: TGCAGTGCCGCCCGCCTAGCGGCCTACGAGCAGTACTTC.

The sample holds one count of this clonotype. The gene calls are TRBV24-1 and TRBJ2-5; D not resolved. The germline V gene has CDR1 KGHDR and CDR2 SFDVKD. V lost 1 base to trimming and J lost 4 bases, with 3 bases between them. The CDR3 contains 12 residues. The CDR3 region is CATSDFTETQYF. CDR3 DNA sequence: TGTGCCACCAGTGATTTTACAGAGACCCAGTACTTC.

In nucleotides, the CDR3 is TGTGCCTGGAGTGTACTCGGGAGAGAGAATTCACCCCTCCACTTT. It encodes CAWSVLGRENSPLHF. The genes are TRBV30 and TRBJ1-6, with D unclear. Germline CDR1 reads GTSNPN; CDR2 reads SVGIG (reference sequence). V was pared by 0 bases and J by 7 bases, with 13 bases between. The CDR3 spans 15 residues.

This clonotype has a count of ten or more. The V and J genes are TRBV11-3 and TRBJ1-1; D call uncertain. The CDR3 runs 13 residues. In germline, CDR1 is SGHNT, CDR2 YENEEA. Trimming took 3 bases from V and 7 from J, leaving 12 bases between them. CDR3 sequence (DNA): TGTGCCAGCAGCTTTAGTGACGCAGATGAAGCTTTCTTT. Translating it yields CASSFSDADEAFF. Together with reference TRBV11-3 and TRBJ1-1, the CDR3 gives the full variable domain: EAGVVQSPRYKIIEKKQPVAFWCNPISGHNTLYWYLQNLGQGPELLIRYENEEAVDDSQLPKDRFSAERLKGVDSTLKIQPAELGDSAVYLCASSFSDADEAFFGQGTRLTVV.

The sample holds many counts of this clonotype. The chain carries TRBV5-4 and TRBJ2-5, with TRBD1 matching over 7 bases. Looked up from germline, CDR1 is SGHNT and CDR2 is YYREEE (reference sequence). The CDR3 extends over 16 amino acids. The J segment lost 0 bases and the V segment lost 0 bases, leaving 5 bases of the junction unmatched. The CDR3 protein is CASSLVGGHDQETQYF. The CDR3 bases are TGTGCCAGCAGCTTGGTAGGGGGCCATGACCAAGAGACCCAGTACTTC.

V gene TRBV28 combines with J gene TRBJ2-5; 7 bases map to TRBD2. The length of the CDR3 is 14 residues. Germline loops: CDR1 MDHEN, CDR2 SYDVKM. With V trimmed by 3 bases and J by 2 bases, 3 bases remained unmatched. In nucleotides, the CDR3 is TGTGCCAGCAGTTTCCCGGGACTACAAGAGACCCAGTACTTC. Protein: CASSFPGLQETQYF.

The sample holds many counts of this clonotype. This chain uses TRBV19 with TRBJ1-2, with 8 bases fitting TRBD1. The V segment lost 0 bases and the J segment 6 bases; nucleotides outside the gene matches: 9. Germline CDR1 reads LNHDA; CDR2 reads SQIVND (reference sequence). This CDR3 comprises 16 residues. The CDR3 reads CASSIDRTGINDGYTF. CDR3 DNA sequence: TGTGCCAGTAGTATAGATCGGACAGGGATAAACGATGGCTACACCTTC.

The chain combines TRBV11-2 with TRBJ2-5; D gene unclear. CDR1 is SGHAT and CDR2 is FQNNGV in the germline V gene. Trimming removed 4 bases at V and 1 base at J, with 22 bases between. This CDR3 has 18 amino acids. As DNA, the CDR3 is TGTGCCAGCAGCTCCGGCCGGCCCACACTTAGGTTCCAAGAGACCCAGTACTTC. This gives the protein CASSSGRPTLRFQETQYF.

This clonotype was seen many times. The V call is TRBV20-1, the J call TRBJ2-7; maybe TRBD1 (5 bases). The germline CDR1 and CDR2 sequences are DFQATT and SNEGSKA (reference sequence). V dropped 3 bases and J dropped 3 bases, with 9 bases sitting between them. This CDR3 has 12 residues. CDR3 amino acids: CSASGHFYEQYF. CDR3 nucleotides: TGCAGTGCTAGCGGACATTTCTACGAGCAGTACTTC.

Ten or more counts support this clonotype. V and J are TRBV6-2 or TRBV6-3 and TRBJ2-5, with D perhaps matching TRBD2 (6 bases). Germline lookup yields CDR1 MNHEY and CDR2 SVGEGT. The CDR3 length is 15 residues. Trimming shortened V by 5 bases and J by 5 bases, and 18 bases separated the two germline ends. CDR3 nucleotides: TGTGCCAGCAGTGGCCCGGGAGCAGGGTTTGAGACCCAGTACTTC. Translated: CASSGPGAGFETQYF.

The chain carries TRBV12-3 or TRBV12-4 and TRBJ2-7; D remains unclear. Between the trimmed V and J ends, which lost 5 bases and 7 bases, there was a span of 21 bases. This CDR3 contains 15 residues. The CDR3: CASSLEQLGPLEQYF. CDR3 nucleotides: TGTGCCAGCAGTCTAGAGCAGCTAGGGCCCCTGGAGCAGTACTTC.

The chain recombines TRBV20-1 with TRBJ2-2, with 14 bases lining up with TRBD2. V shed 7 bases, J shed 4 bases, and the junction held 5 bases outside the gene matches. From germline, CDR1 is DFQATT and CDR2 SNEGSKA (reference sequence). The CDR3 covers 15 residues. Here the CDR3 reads CSGLAGGRRTGELFF. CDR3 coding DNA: TGCAGTGGACTAGCGGGGGGGCGTCGCACCGGGGAGCTGTTTTTT.

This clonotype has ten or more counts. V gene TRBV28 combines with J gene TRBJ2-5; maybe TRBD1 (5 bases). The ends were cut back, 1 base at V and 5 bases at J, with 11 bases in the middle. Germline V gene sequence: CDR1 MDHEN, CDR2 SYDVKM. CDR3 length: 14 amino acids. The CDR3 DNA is TGTGCCAGCAGTTTATACCGCAGGGTGGAGACCCAGTACTTC. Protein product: CASSLYRRVETQYF.

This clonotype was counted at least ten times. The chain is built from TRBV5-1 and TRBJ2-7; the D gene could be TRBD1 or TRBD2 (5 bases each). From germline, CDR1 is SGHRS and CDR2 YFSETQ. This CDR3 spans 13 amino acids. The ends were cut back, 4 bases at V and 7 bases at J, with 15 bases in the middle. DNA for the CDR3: TGCGCCAGCAGCACCGGGACGGAAAAAGAGCAGTACTTC. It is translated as CASSTGTEKEQYF.

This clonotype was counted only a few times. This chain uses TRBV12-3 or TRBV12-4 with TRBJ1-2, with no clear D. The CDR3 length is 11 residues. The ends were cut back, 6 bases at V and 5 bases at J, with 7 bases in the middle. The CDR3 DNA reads TGTGCCAGCAGCGACCGGTATGGCTACACCTTC. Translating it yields CASSDRYGYTF.

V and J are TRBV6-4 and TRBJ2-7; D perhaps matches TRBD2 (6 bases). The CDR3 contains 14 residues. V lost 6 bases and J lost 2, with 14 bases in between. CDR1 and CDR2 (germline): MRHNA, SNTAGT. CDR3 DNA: TGTGCCAGCAGGTTGGGCGGGACCGCCTACGAGCAGTACTTC. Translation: CASRLGGTAYEQYF.

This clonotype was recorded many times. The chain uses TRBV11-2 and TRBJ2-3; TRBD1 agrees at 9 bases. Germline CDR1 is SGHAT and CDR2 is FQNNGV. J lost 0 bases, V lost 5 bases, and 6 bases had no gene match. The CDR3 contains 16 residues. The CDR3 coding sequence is TGTGCCAGCAGCCCCACCGGGACAGGGAGCACAGATACGCAGTATTTT. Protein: CASSPTGTGSTDTQYF.